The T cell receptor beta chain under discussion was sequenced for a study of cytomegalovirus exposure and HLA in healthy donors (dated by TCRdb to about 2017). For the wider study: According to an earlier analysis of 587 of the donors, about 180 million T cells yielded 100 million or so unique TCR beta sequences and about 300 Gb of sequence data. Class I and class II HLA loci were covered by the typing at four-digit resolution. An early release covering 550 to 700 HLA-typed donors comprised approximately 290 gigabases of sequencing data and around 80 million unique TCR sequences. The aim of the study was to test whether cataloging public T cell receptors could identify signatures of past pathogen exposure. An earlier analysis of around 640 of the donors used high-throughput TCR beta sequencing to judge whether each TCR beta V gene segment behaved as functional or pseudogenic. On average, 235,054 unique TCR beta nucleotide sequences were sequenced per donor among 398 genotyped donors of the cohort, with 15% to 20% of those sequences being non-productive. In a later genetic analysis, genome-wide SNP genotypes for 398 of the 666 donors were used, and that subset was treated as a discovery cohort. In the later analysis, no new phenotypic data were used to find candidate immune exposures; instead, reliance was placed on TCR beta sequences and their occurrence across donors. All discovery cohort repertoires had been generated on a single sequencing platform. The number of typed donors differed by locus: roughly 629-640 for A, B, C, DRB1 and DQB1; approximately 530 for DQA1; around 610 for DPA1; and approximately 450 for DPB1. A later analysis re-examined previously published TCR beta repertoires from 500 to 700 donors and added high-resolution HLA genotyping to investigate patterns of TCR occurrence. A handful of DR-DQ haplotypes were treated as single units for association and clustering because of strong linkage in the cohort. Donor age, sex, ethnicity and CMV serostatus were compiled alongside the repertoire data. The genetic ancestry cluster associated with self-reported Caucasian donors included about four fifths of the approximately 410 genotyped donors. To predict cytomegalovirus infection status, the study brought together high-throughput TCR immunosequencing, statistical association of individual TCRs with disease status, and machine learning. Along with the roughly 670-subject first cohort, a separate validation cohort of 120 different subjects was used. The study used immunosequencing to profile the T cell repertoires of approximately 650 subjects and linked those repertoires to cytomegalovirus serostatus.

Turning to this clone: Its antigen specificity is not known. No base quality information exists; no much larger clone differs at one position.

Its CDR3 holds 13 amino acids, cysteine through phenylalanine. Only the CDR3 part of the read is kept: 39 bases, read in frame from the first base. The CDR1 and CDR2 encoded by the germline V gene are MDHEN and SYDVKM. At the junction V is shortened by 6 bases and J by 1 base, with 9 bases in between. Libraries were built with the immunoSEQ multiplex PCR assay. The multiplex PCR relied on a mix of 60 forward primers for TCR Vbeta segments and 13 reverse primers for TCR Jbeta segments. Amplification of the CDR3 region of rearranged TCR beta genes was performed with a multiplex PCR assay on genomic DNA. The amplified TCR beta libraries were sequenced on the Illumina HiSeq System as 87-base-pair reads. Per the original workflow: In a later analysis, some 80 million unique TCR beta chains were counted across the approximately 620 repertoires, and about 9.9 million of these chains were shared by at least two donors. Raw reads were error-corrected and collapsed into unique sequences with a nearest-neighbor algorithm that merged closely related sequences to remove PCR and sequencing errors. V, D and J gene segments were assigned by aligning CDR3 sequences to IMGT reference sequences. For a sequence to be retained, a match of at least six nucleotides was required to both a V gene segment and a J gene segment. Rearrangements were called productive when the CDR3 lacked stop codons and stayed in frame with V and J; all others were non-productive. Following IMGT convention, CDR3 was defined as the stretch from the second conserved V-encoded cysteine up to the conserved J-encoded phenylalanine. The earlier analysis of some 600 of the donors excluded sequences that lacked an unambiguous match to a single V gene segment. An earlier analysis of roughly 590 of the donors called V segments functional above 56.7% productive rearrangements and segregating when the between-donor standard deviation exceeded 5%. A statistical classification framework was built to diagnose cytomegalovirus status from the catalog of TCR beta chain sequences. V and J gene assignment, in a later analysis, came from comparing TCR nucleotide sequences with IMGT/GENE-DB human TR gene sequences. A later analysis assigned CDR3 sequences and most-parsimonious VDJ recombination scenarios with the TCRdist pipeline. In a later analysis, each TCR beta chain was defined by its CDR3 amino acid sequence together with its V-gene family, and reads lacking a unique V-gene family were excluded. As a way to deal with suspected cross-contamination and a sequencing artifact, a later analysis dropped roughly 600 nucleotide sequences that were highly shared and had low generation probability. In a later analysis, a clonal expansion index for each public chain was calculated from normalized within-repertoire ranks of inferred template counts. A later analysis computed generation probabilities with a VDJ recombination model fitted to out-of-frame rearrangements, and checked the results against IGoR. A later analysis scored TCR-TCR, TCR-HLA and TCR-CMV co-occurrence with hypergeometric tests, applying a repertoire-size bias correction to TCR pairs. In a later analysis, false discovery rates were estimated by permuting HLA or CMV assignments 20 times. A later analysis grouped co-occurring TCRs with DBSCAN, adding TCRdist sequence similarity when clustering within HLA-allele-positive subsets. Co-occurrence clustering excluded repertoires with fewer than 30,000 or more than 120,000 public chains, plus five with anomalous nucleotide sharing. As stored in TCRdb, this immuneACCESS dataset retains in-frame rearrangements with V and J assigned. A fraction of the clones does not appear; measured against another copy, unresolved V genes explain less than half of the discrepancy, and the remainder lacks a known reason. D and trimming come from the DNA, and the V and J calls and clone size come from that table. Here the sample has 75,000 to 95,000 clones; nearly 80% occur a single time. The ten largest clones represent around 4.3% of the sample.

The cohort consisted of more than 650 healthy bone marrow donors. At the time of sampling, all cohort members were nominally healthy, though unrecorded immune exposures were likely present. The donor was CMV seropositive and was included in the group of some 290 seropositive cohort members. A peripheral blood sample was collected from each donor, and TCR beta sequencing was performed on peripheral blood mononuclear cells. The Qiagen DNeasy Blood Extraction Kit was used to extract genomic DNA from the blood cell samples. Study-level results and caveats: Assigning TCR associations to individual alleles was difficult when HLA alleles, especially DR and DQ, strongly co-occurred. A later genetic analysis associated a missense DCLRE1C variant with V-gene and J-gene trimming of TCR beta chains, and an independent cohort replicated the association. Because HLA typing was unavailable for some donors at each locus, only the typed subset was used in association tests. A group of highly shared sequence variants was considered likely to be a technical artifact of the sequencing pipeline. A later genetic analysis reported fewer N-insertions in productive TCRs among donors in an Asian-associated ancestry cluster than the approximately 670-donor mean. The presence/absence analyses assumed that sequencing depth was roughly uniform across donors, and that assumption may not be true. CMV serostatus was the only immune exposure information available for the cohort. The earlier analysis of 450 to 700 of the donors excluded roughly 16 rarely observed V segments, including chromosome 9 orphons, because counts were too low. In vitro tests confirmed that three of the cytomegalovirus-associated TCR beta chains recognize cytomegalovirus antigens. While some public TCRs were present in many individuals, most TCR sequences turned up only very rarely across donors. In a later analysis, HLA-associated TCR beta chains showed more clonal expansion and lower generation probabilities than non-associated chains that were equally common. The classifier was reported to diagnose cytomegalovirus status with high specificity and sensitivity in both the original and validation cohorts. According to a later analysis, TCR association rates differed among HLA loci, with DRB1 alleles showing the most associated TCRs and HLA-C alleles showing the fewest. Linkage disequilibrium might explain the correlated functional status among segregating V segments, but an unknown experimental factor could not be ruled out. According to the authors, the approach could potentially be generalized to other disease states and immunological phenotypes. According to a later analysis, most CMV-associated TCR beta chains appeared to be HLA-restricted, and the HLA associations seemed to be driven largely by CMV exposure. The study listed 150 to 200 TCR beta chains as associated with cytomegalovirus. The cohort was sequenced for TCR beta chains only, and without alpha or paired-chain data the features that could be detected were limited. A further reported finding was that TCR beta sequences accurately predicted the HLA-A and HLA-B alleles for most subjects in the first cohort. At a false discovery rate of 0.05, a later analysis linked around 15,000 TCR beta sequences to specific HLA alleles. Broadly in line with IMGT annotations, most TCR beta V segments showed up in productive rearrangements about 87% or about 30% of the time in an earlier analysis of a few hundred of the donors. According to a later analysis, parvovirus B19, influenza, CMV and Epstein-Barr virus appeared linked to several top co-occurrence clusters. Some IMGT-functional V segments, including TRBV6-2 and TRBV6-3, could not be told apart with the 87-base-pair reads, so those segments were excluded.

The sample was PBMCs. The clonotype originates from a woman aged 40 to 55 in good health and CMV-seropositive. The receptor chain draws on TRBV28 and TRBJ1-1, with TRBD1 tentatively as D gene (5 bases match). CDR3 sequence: CASSPQGNTEAFF. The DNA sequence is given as TGTGCCAGCAGCCCCCAGGGGAACACTGAAGCTTTCTTT.